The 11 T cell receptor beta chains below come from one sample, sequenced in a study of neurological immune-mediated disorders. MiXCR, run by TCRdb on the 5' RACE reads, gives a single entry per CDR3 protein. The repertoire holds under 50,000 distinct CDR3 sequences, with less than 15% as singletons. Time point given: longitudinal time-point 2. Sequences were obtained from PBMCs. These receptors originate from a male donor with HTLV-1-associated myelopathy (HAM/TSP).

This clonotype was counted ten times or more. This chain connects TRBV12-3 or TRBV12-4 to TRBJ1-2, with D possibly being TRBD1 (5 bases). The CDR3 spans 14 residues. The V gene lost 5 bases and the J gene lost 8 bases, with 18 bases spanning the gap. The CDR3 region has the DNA TGTGCCAGCAGTCCCGGGACCTATACTGGGGGCTACACCTTC. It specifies CASSPGTYTGGYTF.

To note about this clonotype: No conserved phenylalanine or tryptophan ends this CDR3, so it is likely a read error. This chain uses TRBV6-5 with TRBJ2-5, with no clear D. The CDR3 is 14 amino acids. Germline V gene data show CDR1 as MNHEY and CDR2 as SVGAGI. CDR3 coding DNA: TGTGCCAGCAGTCCGAACACCCCTCAAGAGATCCAGTACTTA. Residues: CASSPNTPQEIQYL.

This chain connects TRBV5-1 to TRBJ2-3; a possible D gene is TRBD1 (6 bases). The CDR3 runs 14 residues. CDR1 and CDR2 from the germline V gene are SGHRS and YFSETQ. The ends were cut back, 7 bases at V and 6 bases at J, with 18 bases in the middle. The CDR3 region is CASYFGQLVDTQYF. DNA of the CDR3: TGCGCCAGCTATTTCGGACAGCTTGTCGATACGCAGTATTTT.

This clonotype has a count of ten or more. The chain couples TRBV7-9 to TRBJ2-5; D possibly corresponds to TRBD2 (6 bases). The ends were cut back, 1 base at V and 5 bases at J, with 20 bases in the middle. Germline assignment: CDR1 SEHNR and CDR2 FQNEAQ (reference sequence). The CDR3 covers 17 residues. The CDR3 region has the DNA TGTGCCAGCAGCTTAGTAGGAGGGAACAGCCTGGGGGAGACCCAGTACTTC. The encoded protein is CASSLVGGNSLGETQYF.

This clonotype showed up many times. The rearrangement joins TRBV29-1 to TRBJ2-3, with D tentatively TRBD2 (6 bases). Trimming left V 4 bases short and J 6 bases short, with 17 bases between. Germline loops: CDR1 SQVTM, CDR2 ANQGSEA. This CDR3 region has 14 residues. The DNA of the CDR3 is TGCAGCGTTGCCCTGGGGCGGGATGGGGATACGCAGTATTTT. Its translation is CSVALGRDGDTQYF.

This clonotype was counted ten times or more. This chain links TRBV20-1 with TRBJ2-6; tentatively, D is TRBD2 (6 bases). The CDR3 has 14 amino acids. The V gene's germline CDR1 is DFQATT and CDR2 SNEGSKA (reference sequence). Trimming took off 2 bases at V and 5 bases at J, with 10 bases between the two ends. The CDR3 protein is CSARPGVWANVLTF. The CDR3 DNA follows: TGCAGTGCTAGACCGGGGGTTTGGGCCAACGTCCTGACTTTC.

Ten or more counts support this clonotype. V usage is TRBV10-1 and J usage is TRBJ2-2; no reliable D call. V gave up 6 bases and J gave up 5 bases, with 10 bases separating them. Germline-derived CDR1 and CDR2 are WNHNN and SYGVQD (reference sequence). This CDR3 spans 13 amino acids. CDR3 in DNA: TGCGCCAGCAGCAAGGGTGGGACCGGGGAGCTGTTTTTT. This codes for CASSKGGTGELFF.

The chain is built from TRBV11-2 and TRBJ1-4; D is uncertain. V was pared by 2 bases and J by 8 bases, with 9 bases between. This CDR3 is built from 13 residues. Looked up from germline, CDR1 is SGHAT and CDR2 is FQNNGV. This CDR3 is CASSLNHYEKLFF. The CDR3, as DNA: TGTGCCAGCAGCTTAAACCATTACGAAAAACTGTTTTTT.

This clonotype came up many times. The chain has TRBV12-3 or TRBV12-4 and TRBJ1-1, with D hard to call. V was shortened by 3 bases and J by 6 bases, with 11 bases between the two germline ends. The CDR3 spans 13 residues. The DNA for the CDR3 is TGTGCCAGCAGTTTTGCGGGGTCCGCTGAAGCTTTCTTT. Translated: CASSFAGSAEAFF.

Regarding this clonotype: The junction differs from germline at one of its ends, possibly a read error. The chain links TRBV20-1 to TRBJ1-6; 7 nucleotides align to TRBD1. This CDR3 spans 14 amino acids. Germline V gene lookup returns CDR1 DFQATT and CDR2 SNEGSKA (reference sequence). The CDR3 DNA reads TGCAGTTCTAAGGTCGGGACAGTCAATTCACCCCTACACTTT. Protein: CSSKVGTVNSPLHF.

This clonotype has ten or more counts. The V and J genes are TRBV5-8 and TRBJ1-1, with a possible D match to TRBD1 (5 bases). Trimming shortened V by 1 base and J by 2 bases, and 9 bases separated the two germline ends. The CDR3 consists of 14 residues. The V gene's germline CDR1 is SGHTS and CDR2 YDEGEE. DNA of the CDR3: TGTGCCAGCAGCTTGCTCACAGGCAACACTGAAGCTTTCTTT. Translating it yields CASSLLTGNTEAFF.